This TCR beta chain was captured by sequencing in a study of chemoradiotherapy in HPV16-positive cancers. Here immunoSEQ multiplex PCR was the method, and the copy in TCRdb shows in-frame clones only, minus some. Seen here are 15,000 to 20,000 clones, about three quarters observed once, and the top ten hold around 1.4%. CDR1 SGHTA and CDR2 FQGNSA come from the germline V gene. The CDR3 runs to 15 residues. With 5 bases removed from V and 9 bases from J, the gap between germline ends came to 20 bases. The chain uses TRBV7-2 and TRBJ1-5; weak D call: TRBD1 (5 bases). Sampling took place from a patient who underwent chemoradiotherapy. The source is a human donor with HPV-associated anogenital cancer. The CDR3 DNA follows: TGTGCCAGCAGCCGCCGGAACGGGGGACGTCGGCCCCAGCATTTT. This sequence encodes CASSRRNGGRRPQHF.